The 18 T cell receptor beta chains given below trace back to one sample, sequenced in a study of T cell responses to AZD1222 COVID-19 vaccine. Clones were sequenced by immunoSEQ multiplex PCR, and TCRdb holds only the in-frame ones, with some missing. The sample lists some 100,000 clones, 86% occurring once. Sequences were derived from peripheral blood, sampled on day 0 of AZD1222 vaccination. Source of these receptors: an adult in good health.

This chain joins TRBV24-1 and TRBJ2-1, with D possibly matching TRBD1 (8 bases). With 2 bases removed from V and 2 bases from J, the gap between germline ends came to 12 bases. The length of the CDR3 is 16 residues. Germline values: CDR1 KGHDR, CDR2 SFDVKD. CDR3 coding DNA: TGTGCCACCAGTGATTCACAGGGGGGGGCCTACAATGAGCAGTTCTTC. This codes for CATSDSQGGAYNEQFF.

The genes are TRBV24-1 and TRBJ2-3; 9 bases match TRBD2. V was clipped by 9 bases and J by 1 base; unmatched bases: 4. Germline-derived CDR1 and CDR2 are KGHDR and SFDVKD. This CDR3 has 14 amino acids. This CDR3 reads CATEAGGGTDTQYF. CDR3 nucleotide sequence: TGTGCCACCGAAGCGGGAGGAGGCACAGATACGCAGTATTTT.

The CDR3 region has the DNA TGTGCCAGCAGTTCCCACCGCACAGATACGCAGTATTTT. This encodes CASSSHRTDTQYF. This chain uses TRBV27 with TRBJ2-3, with no clear D. CDR3 size: 13 residues. Trimming removed 4 bases from V and 1 base from J, with 6 bases in between. Germline values: CDR1 MNHEY, CDR2 SMNVEV (reference sequence).

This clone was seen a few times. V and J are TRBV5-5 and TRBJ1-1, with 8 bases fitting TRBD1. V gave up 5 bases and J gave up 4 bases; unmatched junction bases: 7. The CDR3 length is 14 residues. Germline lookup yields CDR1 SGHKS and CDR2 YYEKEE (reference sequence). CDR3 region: CASRETGGPTEAFF. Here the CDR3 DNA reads TGTGCCAGCAGGGAAACAGGGGGACCCACTGAAGCTTTCTTT.

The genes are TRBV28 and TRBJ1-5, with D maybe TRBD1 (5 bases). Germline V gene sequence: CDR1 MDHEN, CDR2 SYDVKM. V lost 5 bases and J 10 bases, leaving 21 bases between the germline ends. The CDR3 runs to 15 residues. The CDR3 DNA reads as TGTGCCAGCAGTCGAAGGGGTCAGGGACGCAATCCCCAGCATTTT. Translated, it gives CASSRRGQGRNPQHF. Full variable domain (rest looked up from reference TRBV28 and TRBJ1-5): DVKVTQSSRYLVKRTGEKVFLECVQDMDHENMFWYRQDPGLGLRLIYFSYDVKMKEKGDIPEGYSVSREKKERFSLILESASTNQTSMYLCASSRRGQGRNPQHFGDGTRLSIL.

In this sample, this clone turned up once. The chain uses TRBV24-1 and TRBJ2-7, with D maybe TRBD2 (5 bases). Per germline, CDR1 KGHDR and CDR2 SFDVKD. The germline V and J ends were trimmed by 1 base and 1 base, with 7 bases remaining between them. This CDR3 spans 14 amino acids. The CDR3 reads CATSDLADSYEQYF. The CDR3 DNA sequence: TGTGCCACCAGTGATTTAGCGGATTCCTACGAGCAGTACTTC.

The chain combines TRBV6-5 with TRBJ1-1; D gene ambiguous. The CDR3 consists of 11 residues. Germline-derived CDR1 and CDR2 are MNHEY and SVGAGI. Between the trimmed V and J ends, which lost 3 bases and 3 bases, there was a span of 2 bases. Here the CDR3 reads CASSYDTEAFF. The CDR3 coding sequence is TGTGCCAGCAGTTATGACACTGAAGCTTTCTTT.

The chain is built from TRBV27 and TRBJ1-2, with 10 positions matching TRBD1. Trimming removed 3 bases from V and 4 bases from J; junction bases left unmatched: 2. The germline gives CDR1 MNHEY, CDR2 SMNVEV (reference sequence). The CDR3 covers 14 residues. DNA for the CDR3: TGTGCCAGCAGTTTTGGGACAGGGGCCTATGGCTACACCTTC. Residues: CASSFGTGAYGYTF.

The DNA for the CDR3 is TGTGCCAGCAGCAGGATCAGGACAGGGAGGGAAAAACTGTTTTTT. Translating it yields CASSRIRTGREKLFF. The rearrangement joins TRBV6-5 to TRBJ1-4; TRBD1 matches 8 bases. The length of the CDR3 is 15 residues. Germline-derived CDR1 and CDR2 are MNHEY and SVGAGI. The V gene end was trimmed by 6 bases and the J gene end by 8 bases; junction bases not matched to a gene: 11.

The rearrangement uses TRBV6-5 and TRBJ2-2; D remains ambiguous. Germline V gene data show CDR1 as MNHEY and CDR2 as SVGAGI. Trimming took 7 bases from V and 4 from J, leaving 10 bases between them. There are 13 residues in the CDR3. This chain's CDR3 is CASTQTSTGELFF. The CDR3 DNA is TGTGCCAGCACCCAGACGAGCACCGGGGAGCTGTTTTTT.

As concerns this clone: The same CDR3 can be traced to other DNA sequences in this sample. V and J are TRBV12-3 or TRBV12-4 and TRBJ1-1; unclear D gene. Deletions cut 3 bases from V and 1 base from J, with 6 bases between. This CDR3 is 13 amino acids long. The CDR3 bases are TGTGCCAGCAGTTTGCGCGGGAACACTGAAGCTTTCTTT. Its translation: CASSLRGNTEAFF.

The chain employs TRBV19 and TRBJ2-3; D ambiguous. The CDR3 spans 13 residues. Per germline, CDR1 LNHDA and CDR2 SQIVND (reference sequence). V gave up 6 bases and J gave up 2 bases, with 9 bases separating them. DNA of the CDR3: TGTGCCAGTAGCTTACGCCACACAGATACGCAGTATTTT. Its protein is CASSLRHTDTQYF.

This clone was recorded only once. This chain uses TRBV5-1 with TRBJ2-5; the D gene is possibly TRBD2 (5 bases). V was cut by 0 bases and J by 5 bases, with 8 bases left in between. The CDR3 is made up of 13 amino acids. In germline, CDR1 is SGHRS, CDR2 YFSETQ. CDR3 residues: CASSLDGEETQYF. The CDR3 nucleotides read TGCGCCAGCAGCTTGGACGGGGAGGAGACCCAGTACTTC.

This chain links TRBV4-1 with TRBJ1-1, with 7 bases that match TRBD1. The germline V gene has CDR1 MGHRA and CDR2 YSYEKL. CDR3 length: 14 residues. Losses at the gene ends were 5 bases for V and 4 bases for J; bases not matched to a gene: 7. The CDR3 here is CASSKGQPGTEAFF. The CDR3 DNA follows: TGCGCCAGCAGCAAGGGACAGCCAGGCACTGAAGCTTTCTTT.

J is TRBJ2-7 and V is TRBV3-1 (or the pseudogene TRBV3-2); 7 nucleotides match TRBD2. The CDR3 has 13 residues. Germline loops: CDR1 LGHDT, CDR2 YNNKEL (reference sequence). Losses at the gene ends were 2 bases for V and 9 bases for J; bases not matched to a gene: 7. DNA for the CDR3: TGTGCCAGCAGCCAACCCGGGACTAAGGTGCAGTACTTC. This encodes CASSQPGTKVQYF.

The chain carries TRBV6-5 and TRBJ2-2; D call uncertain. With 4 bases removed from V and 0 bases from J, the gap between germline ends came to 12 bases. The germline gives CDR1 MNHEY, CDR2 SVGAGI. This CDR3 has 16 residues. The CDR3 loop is CASSFSAIANTGELFF. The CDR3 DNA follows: TGTGCCAGCAGTTTCTCGGCGATCGCGAACACCGGGGAGCTGTTTTTT.

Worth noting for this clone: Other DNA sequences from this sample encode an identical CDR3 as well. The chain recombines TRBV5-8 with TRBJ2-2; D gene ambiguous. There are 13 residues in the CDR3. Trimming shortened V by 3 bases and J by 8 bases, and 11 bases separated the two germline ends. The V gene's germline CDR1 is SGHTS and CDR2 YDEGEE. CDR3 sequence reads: CASSYIDAGELFF. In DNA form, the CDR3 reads TGTGCCAGCAGCTACATCGATGCTGGGGAGCTGTTTTTT.

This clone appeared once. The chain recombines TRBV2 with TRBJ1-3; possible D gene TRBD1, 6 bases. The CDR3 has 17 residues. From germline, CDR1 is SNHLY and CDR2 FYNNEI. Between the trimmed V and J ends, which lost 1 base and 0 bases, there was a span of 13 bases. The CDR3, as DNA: TGTGCCAGCAGTGAAGAAGGGGGAGGGAGCTCTGGAAACACCATATATTTT. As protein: CASSEEGGGSSGNTIYF.